The next 32 T cell receptor beta chains were all read from a single sample in a study of T cell responses to AZD1222 COVID-19 vaccine. TCRdb's table, derived via immunoSEQ multiplex PCR, lists solely in-frame clones and lacks some. In the table there are more than 100,000 clones, 92% of which are singletons. The sequenced sample was peripheral blood, obtained 28 days after the second AZD1222 dose. These receptors were taken from an adult who received the AZD1222 COVID-19 vaccine.

The count of this clone is one. The chain joins TRBV2 to TRBJ1-2; D may be TRBD1 (6 bases). This CDR3 is built from 16 residues. Germline V gene sequence: CDR1 SNHLY, CDR2 FYNNEI. Trimming took off 3 bases at V and 4 bases at J, with 18 bases between the two ends. This CDR3 reads CASSDDPGAFIYGYTF. The CDR3 DNA is TGTGCCAGCAGTGATGATCCAGGGGCGTTCATCTATGGCTACACCTTC.

This rearrangement joins TRBV28 to TRBJ1-2; maybe TRBD1 (6 bases). The V gene's germline CDR1 is MDHEN and CDR2 SYDVKM. This CDR3 comprises 15 residues. Trimming removed 7 bases at V and 6 bases at J, with 21 bases between. CDR3 protein: CASTFETGGKDGYTF. CDR3 coding DNA: TGTGCCAGCACCTTCGAGACTGGGGGCAAGGATGGCTACACCTTC.

The chain carries TRBV28 and TRBJ1-4; D is perhaps TRBD1 (6 bases). The CDR3 spans 15 residues. CDR1 is MDHEN, CDR2 SYDVKM, per germline. V was cut by 6 bases and J by 4 bases, with 15 bases left in between. Here the CDR3 reads CASSPFDRNNEKLFF. The CDR3 nucleotides are TGTGCCAGCAGCCCCTTCGACAGGAATAATGAAAAACTGTTTTTT.

The rearrangement joins TRBV19 to TRBJ2-1; TRBD2 matches 10 bases. From germline, CDR1 is LNHDA and CDR2 SQIVND (reference sequence). Trimming at V came to 3 bases and at J to 0 bases, leaving 5 bases not matched to a gene. This CDR3 is built from 17 residues. CDR3 nucleotide sequence: TGTGCCAGTAGTATCTCTAGCGGGGGTAGCTCCTACAATGAGCAGTTCTTC. As protein: CASSISSGGSSYNEQFF.

The rearrangement uses TRBV5-1 and TRBJ1-2; D is possibly TRBD1 (5 bases). Germline values: CDR1 SGHRS, CDR2 YFSETQ. The CDR3 runs to 13 residues. Trimming removed 4 bases from V and 7 bases from J, with 14 bases in between. CDR3 DNA: TGCGCCAGCAGCGAGACAGTGTCAAGTGGCTACACCTTC. This codes for CASSETVSSGYTF.

In the case of this clone: An end of the junction differs from the germline gene, which may be a read error. This sequence joins TRBV7-7 and TRBJ2-7, with 8 bases that match TRBD2. Germline V lookup: CDR1 SSHAT, CDR2 FNYEAQ (reference sequence). CDR3 size: 16 residues. The CDR3 protein is CASSLGSGSSGNEQYF. The DNA of the CDR3 is TGTGCTAGCAGCTTAGGAAGCGGGAGTTCTGGCAACGAGCAGTACTTC.

The chain links TRBV13 to TRBJ2-1; D not resolved. Germline V gives CDR1 PRHDT, CDR2 FYEKMQ (reference sequence). The CDR3 is 14 amino acids. V lost 5 bases, J lost 2 bases, and 10 bases lay in between. The CDR3 is CASSLSWAYNEQFF. DNA for the CDR3: TGTGCCAGCAGCCTATCGTGGGCCTACAATGAGCAGTTCTTC.

The rearrangement uses TRBV10-3 and TRBJ2-1; TRBD2 matches 14 bases. V dropped 6 bases and J dropped 0; count of bases not matched to a gene: 4. CDR1 and CDR2 from the germline V gene are ENHRY and SYGVKD. The CDR3 consists of 17 residues. The DNA for the CDR3 is TGTGCCATCAGCCCCGGGACTAGCGGGAGCTCCTACAATGAGCAGTTCTTC. Translating it yields CAISPGTSGSSYNEQFF.

This clone was seen once. The CDR3: CASSSPRQGLNQPQHF. CDR3 DNA sequence: TGTGCCAGCAGTTCTCCAAGACAGGGTTTGAATCAGCCCCAGCATTTT. V is TRBV6-6 and J is TRBJ1-5; 7 nucleotides agree with TRBD1. The ends lost 4 bases at V and 4 bases at J; junction bases unmatched: 10. The CDR3 is 16 residues long. From germline, CDR1 is MNHNY and CDR2 SVGAGI (reference sequence).

V is TRBV6-5 and J is TRBJ1-1; a weak D match, TRBD1 (5 bases). Germline CDR1 MNHEY, CDR2 SVGAGI. The CDR3 is made up of 13 amino acids. Trimming pared 10 bases from V and 2 bases from J, leaving 14 bases between. CDR3 sequence reads: CATSWRGNTEAFF. Written as DNA, the CDR3 is TGTGCCACCTCTTGGAGGGGCAACACTGAAGCTTTCTTT.

The rearrangement joins TRBV28 to TRBJ1-4, with D hard to call. V was cut by 4 bases and J by 0 bases, with 9 bases left in between. Germline CDR1 is MDHEN and CDR2 is SYDVKM. CDR3 length: 15 amino acids. The CDR3 loop reads CASSSTTATNEKLFF. DNA of the CDR3: TGTGCCAGCAGTTCAACGACGGCAACTAATGAAAAACTGTTTTTT.

This chain links TRBV18 with TRBJ1-1; 8 bases agree with TRBD1. CDR1 and CDR2 from the germline V gene are KGHSH and LQKENI. This CDR3 has 15 amino acids. The ends lost 4 bases at V and 7 bases at J; junction bases unmatched: 11. CDR3 residues: CASSLHRTGRNEAFF. The DNA for the CDR3 is TGTGCCAGCTCACTTCACCGGACAGGGAGGAATGAAGCTTTCTTT.

This sequence joins TRBV6-6 and TRBJ2-7; possibly TRBD2 for D (6 bases). Trimming took off 5 bases at V and 0 bases at J, with 17 bases between the two ends. Germline CDR1 reads MNHNY; CDR2 reads SVGAGI (reference sequence). The CDR3 is 16 residues long. The CDR3 region has the DNA TGTGCCAGCAGTCTCGGTGGAGGGTACAGCTCCTACGAGCAGTACTTC. As protein: CASSLGGGYSSYEQYF.

V usage is TRBV28 and J usage is TRBJ2-3; the D gene is possibly TRBD2 (6 bases). The length of the CDR3 is 16 residues. The V end lost 4 bases, the J end lost 8 bases, and 22 bases lay between the germline ends. Germline CDR1 MDHEN, CDR2 SYDVKM. This CDR3 is CASSYLAALLRGTQYF. Written as DNA, the CDR3 is TGTGCCAGCAGTTACTTAGCGGCCCTACTAAGGGGTACGCAGTATTTT.

This clone was seen once. The chain recombines TRBV7-2 with TRBJ1-1; D unclear. CDR1 and CDR2 from the germline V gene are SGHTA and FQGNSA. Trimming took off 3 bases at V and 1 base at J, with 9 bases between the two ends. The CDR3 sequence is 14 residues long. The CDR3: CASSFLRTNTEAFF. The CDR3 DNA reads as TGTGCCAGCAGCTTCTTACGTACGAACACTGAAGCTTTCTTT.

This chain uses TRBV6-5 with TRBJ1-5, with a tentative D call TRBD1 (5 bases). V lost 2 bases to trimming and J lost 7 bases, with 9 bases between them. Germline V gene data show CDR1 as MNHEY and CDR2 as SVGAGI. There are 13 residues in the CDR3. The CDR3 DNA sequence: TGTGCCAGCAGTTACGAAGGGGAACAGCCCCAGCATTTT. Translation: CASSYEGEQPQHF.

The chain employs TRBV18 and TRBJ1-1, with D possibly matching TRBD1 (6 bases). The ends were cut back, 4 bases at V and 5 bases at J, with 11 bases in the middle. The CDR3 is 13 residues long. Per germline, CDR1 KGHSH and CDR2 LQKENI. The CDR3 region is CASSRTVETEAFF. The CDR3 nucleotides read TGTGCCAGCTCACGGACAGTGGAGACTGAAGCTTTCTTT.

This rearrangement joins TRBV24-1 to TRBJ2-3, with D unresolved. Trimming removed 4 bases from V and 6 bases from J, with 19 bases in between. The CDR3 contains 16 residues. From germline, CDR1 is KGHDR and CDR2 SFDVKD. CDR3 residues: CATSDPGGGPEDTQYF. CDR3 DNA: TGTGCCACCAGTGACCCGGGTGGTGGGCCTGAGGATACGCAGTATTTT.

This clone was counted only a few times. The chain uses TRBV5-1 and TRBJ2-7; 10 nucleotides align to TRBD2. Germline V gene lookup returns CDR1 SGHRS and CDR2 YFSETQ. The CDR3 contains 15 residues. J lost 7 bases, V lost 4 bases, and 11 bases had no gene match. As DNA, the CDR3 is TGCGCCAGCAGCCCAAGGACCAGCGGGGGGGCGGAGCAGTACTTC. It encodes CASSPRTSGGAEQYF.

This rearrangement joins TRBV20-1 to TRBJ2-3, with TRBD2 matching over 12 bases. V gave up 3 bases and J gave up 4 bases; unmatched junction bases: 5. This CDR3 is built from 15 residues. Germline V gives CDR1 DFQATT, CDR2 SNEGSKA (reference sequence). Written as DNA, the CDR3 is TGCAGTGCTAGTCGGACTAGCGGGGAAGCAGATACGCAGTATTTT. It specifies CSASRTSGEADTQYF.

J is TRBJ1-4 and V is TRBV6-1; no firm D call. In germline, CDR1 is MNHNS, CDR2 SASEGT. Trimming pared 2 bases from V and 7 bases from J, leaving 17 bases between. The CDR3 has 16 residues. This chain's CDR3 is CASSEISQRAGEKLFF. The CDR3 nucleotides are TGTGCCAGCAGTGAAATCTCCCAGAGGGCTGGTGAAAAACTGTTTTTT.

The V gene is TRBV19, the J gene TRBJ1-5, with 12 bases identical to TRBD1. The CDR3 loop spans 15 amino acids. Germline CDR1 is LNHDA and CDR2 is SQIVND (reference sequence). V lost 4 bases and J lost 6; bases outside the gene matches: 4. Here the CDR3 DNA reads TGTGCCAGTAGTACGGGACAGGGGGCCGGTCAGCCCCAGCATTTT. This codes for CASSTGQGAGQPQHF.

The chain combines TRBV19 with TRBJ1-2, with D possibly being TRBD1 (6 bases). Germline CDR1 and CDR2: LNHDA and SQIVND (reference sequence). V lost 6 bases to trimming and J lost 6 bases, with 23 bases between them. This CDR3 has 16 amino acids. The CDR3 coding sequence is TGTGCCAGTAGAAGGGAAGTCACAGGGTTGGAGAATGGCTACACCTTC. Protein sequence: CASRREVTGLENGYTF.

This rearrangement joins TRBV29-1 to TRBJ2-2, with 7 bases identical to TRBD1. The J segment lost 5 bases and the V segment lost 4 bases, leaving 1 base of the junction unmatched. Germline loops: CDR1 SQVTM, CDR2 ANQGSEA. This CDR3 has 12 residues. Written as DNA, the CDR3 is TGCAGCGTTGCCAGGGGGACCGGGGAGCTGTTTTTT. Translated, it gives CSVARGTGELFF.

This clone was seen once. This rearrangement joins TRBV24-1 to TRBJ2-3; D tentatively fits TRBD1 or TRBD2 (6 bases each). Germline V gene lookup returns CDR1 KGHDR and CDR2 SFDVKD. The V gene lost 3 bases and the J gene lost 1 base, with 10 bases spanning the gap. This CDR3 spans 15 amino acids. CDR3 sequence: CATSDAGHRTDTQYF. The CDR3 DNA sequence: TGTGCCACCAGTGATGCGGGACACCGCACAGATACGCAGTATTTT.

This clone was counted once. The DNA of the CDR3 is TGTGCCAGCAGTTCAAACACCGGGGAGCTGTTTTTT. Its translation: CASSSNTGELFF. The rearrangement joins TRBV28 to TRBJ2-2; D not certain. The CDR3 length is 12 residues. V lost 4 bases and J 2 bases, leaving 2 bases between the germline ends. Germline-derived CDR1 and CDR2 are MDHEN and SYDVKM.

This sequence joins TRBV2 and TRBJ2-2, with D tentatively TRBD1 or TRBD2 (6 bases each). The V end lost 10 bases, the J end lost 4 bases, and 16 bases lay between the germline ends. The germline CDR1 and CDR2 sequences are SNHLY and FYNNEI. The CDR3 contains 14 residues. In DNA form, the CDR3 reads TGTGCCATGGGGGGCCAGGTTGTCACCGGGGAGCTGTTTTTT. This codes for CAMGGQVVTGELFF.

The sample holds one count of this clone. The gene calls are TRBV19 and TRBJ2-7, with 8 bases that match TRBD1. Per the germline V gene, CDR1 is LNHDA and CDR2 is SQIVND (reference sequence). This CDR3 has 16 residues. V dropped 3 bases and J dropped 2; count of bases not matched to a gene: 9. The CDR3 region has the DNA TGTGCCAGTAGTATTTCCGGGACAGGCGGTACCTACGAGCAGTACTTC. Protein sequence: CASSISGTGGTYEQYF.

The chain recombines TRBV6-5 with TRBJ1-4, with no clear D. Germline lookup yields CDR1 MNHEY and CDR2 SVGAGI. CDR3 length equals 14 residues. Deletions cut 6 bases from V and 2 bases from J, with 10 bases between. Written as DNA, the CDR3 is TGTGCCAGCAGCCCCGGACTGACTAATGAAAAACTGTTTTTT. Translating gives CASSPGLTNEKLFF.

The rearrangement joins TRBV5-6 to TRBJ2-1; 9 positions agree with TRBD2. The CDR3 runs 15 residues. V shed 0 bases and J 8 bases; nucleotides not matched to a gene: 6. Germline CDR1 and CDR2: SGHDT and YYEEEE. CDR3 sequence reads: CASSLEISGSDEQFF. In DNA form, the CDR3 reads TGTGCCAGCAGCTTGGAGATTAGCGGGAGCGATGAGCAGTTCTTC.

About this clone: The junction departs from the called germline gene at one end, perhaps through a read error. CDR3 nucleotides: TGTGCCAGCAGTAACTCCTACGAGCAGTACTTC. This encodes CASSNSYEQYF. The chain employs TRBV6-5 and TRBJ2-7; unclear D gene. The CDR3 covers 11 residues. In germline, CDR1 is MNHEY, CDR2 SVGAGI.

In DNA form, the CDR3 reads TGTGCCAGCAGCTTTATGATCACAGATACGCAGTATTTT. It is translated as CASSFMITDTQYF. The chain joins TRBV11-2 to TRBJ2-3; D gene ambiguous. The germline CDR1 and CDR2 sequences are SGHAT and FQNNGV. The germline V and J ends were trimmed by 3 bases and 2 bases, with 6 bases remaining between them. CDR3 length: 13 amino acids.